This T cell receptor beta chain was recorded in a study of control samples from healthy donors and cancer patients. The CDR3 totals 17 residues. Germline loops: CDR1 SGHVS, CDR2 FQNEAQ. Trimming at V came to 0 bases and at J to 0 bases, leaving 8 bases not matched to a gene. TCRdb's table, derived via immunoSEQ multiplex PCR, lists solely in-frame clones and lacks some. The table includes 150,000 to 200,000 clones, over 90% detected once. The sequenced sample was blood. This sequence originates from a woman aged 30 to 39 in good health. This chain joins TRBV7-8 and TRBJ2-7; TRBD2 agrees at 7 bases. The CDR3 region is CASSLARGGFPSYEQYF. CDR3 nucleotides: TGTGCCAGCAGCTTAGCGCGGGGAGGGTTCCCCTCCTACGAGCAGTACTTC.